One and the same sample provided the 5 T cell receptor beta chains below, sequenced in a study of blood T cells in healthy people across ages. Next came a second PCR, run for roughly 7 to 12 cycles, which used a sample-barcoded 5' primer along with a J-beta primer mix. Each CDR3 protein gets one entry after TCRdb re-called the 5' RACE reads with MiXCR. This table holds roughly 720,000 distinct CDR3 sequences, approximately 53% found once. Sample: blood. Source of these receptors: a man of 80 years or more in good health.

With respect to this clonotype: The junction departs from germline at one end; a sequencing error may be responsible. The V call is TRBV6-5, the J call TRBJ1-2; no clear D gene. The germline V gene encodes CDR1 MNHEY and CDR2 SVGAGI. The CDR3 consists of 14 residues. The CDR3 spells CASSRTSANCGYTF. In DNA form, the CDR3 reads TGTGCCAGCAGCCGGACGTCGGCTAACTGTGGCTACACCTTC.

V and J are TRBV29-1 and TRBJ2-5, with TRBD1 identical over 8 bases. The germline CDR1 and CDR2 sequences are SQVTM and ANQGSEA. CDR3 length: 12 amino acids. CDR3 nucleotides: TGCAGAGGGACAGGTAACCAAGAGACCCAGTACTTC. Translated, it gives CRGTGNQETQYF.

CDR3 amino acids: CASKEASGSVGGELFF. Here the CDR3 DNA reads TGCGCCAGCAAGGAGGCTAGCGGGAGCGTTGGCGGGGAGCTGTTTTTT. The rearrangement uses TRBV5-1 and TRBJ2-2; TRBD2 aligns across 10 bases. Germline CDR1 and CDR2: SGHRS and YFSETQ. CDR3 size: 16 residues. V lost 6 bases, J lost 7 bases, and 12 bases stayed unmatched.

The rearrangement joins TRBV20-1 to TRBJ2-2; D unresolved. Germline values: CDR1 DFQATT, CDR2 SNEGSKA (reference sequence). This CDR3 is built from 12 residues. The V end was cut by 0 bases, the J end by 5 bases, with 4 bases between. CDR3 nucleotides: TGCAGTGCTAGAGATGTGACCGGGGAGCTGTTTTTT. Its protein product is CSARDVTGELFF.

The chain links TRBV7-9 to TRBJ2-1, with 8 bases lining up with TRBD1. The end of the DNA fits TRBJ2-7 better, so the J call may be wrong. The germline V gene encodes CDR1 SEHNR and CDR2 FQNEAQ (reference sequence). The CDR3 has 13 residues. CDR3 residues: CASSMGQAYEQYF. As DNA, the CDR3 is TGTGCCAGCAGCATGGGACAGGCGTACGAGCAGTACTTC.